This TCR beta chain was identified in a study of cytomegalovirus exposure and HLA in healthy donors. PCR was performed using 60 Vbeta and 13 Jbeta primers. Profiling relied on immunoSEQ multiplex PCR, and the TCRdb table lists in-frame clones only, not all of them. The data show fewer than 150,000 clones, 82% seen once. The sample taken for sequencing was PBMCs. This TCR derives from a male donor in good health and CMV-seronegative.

The CDR3 nucleotides are TGTGCCAGCAGCTCCTCCAGGGTCCGCGGCACAGATACGCAGTATTTT. It translates to CASSSSRVRGTDTQYF. The chain carries TRBV7-9 and TRBJ2-3; D is possibly TRBD1 (5 bases). The V and J ends lost 4 bases and 1 base respectively, with 15 bases between them. The length of the CDR3 is 16 residues. Looked up from germline, CDR1 is SEHNR and CDR2 is FQNEAQ (reference sequence).